Detailed here is one TCR beta chain. This entry belongs to a study of cytotoxic CD8 clonotypes in ibrutinib-treated CLL. Study summary: Response samples came after a median about 13 months of treatment, range 6 to 36. An average of about 260,000 productive templates and around 100,000 productive rearrangements was obtained per sample.

Target depth was 1 in 200,000 to 1 in 1 million T cells, about 10x per clonotype. Some clones are missing from TCRdb's copy, which holds only in-frame ones; the method was immunoSEQ multiplex PCR. Here the sample spans some 200,000 clones, 70% to 75% being singletons. The source is a human donor with chronic lymphocytic leukemia. The source was PBMCs, collected after 12 months of ibrutinib treatment.

The CDR3 DNA reads as TGCAGCGCCCCGCACGAACTAGCGTTGAGCTCCTACAATGAGCAGTTCTTC. Protein product: CSAPHELALSSYNEQFF. The chain links TRBV29-1 to TRBJ2-1, with TRBD2 identical over 7 bases. The CDR3 sequence is 17 residues long. The V segment lost 7 bases and the J segment 0 bases; nucleotides outside the gene matches: 15. From germline, CDR1 is SQVTM and CDR2 ANQGSEA.